This is a list of T cell receptor beta chains from one sample in a study of CD8 T cells in ankylosing spondylitis. In TCRdb, the 5' RACE reads were re-called with MiXCR into one record per CDR3 protein. The sample includes approximately 100,000 distinct CDR3 sequences, roughly 8.3% seen only once; the top ten take approximately 9.9%. Sequencing was performed on blood, either unsorted or a sorted T cell fraction (not recorded which). The source of these receptors is a male donor with ankylosing spondylitis or in good health (not recorded which). The CDR3 runs from the conserved cysteine through the conserved F or W. The order of the fields is J gene, clone size, D gene, V gene, CDR3 protein, CDR3 DNA. The D gene is left open where the match is weak. The size entry is marked missing in some rows and otherwise reads once, few, many or a size class.

>TRBJ2-7|many|.|TRBV5-5
CASSHRGGNYEQYF
TGTGCCAGCAGCCACCGCGGCGGAAACTACGAGCAGTACTTC
>TRBJ2-5|many|TRBD2|TRBV7-2
CASSFQTGGETQYF
TGTGCCAGCAGCTTCCAGACGGGGGGAGAGACCCAGTACTTC
>TRBJ2-2|many|TRBD2|TRBV12-3/TRBV12-4
CASSGGENTGELFF
TGTGCCAGTAGCGGGGGGGAGAACACCGGGGAGCTGTTTTTT
>TRBJ2-2|.|.|TRBV9
CASSVVTGNTGELFF
TGTGCCAGCAGCGTAGTGACAGGGAACACCGGGGAGCTGTTTTTT
>TRBJ2-1|many|.|TRBV7-9
CASSLVSSGDEQFF
TGTGCCAGCAGCTTAGTCTCGTCGGGAGACGAGCAGTTCTTC
>TRBJ2-3|many|TRBD2|TRBV7-8
CASSSLAGQYF
TGTGCCAGCAGCTCGCTAGCGGGGCAGTATTTT
>TRBJ1-1|many|TRBD1|TRBV19
CASSEGQGTEAFF
TGTGCCAGTAGTGAAGGACAGGGCACTGAAGCTTTCTTT
>TRBJ2-1|many|.|TRBV29-1
CSVRGGLGSYNEQFF
TGCAGCGTTCGCGGAGGGTTGGGTTCCTACAATGAGCAGTTCTTC
>TRBJ2-7|many|TRBD1|TRBV5-6
CASSSGNRGIEQYF
TGTGCCAGCAGCTCCGGGAACAGGGGAATCGAGCAGTACTTC
>TRBJ1-5|many|TRBD1|TRBV7-9
CASSSGTASNQPQHF
TGTGCCAGCAGCTCCGGGACAGCTAGCAATCAGCCCCAGCATTTT
>TRBJ2-3|few|.|TRBV7-6
CASSSPGGTDTQYF
TGTGCCAGCAGCTCTCCCGGCGGCACAGATACGCAGTATTTT
>TRBJ2-7|many|.|TRBV28
CASRIGGSYEQYF
TGTGCCAGCAGGATTGGGGGGTCCTACGAGCAGTACTTC
>TRBJ2-1|many|.|TRBV15
CATSRDLPSLSYNEQFF
TGTGCCACCAGCAGGGACCTACCCAGCCTTTCCTACAATGAGCAGTTCTTC
>TRBJ2-5|few|TRBD1|TRBV12-5
CASGQQGAETQYF
TGTGCTAGTGGTCAACAGGGGGCTGAGACCCAGTACTTC
>TRBJ2-5|few|.|TRBV10-2
CASTPDRQETQYF
TGCGCCAGCACCCCGGACAGACAAGAGACCCAGTACTTC
>TRBJ1-2|.|TRBD1|TRBV7-3
CASSLGQGAGYTF
TGTGCCAGCAGCTTAGGGCAGGGGGCTGGCTACACCTTC
>TRBJ2-3|many|TRBD1|TRBV7-2
CASRWTGRTDTQYF
TGTGCCAGCAGATGGACAGGGAGGACAGATACGCAGTATTTT
>TRBJ2-1|many|TRBD1|TRBV24-1
CATSDGTGVYNEQFF
TGTGCCACCAGTGATGGGACAGGGGTCTACAATGAGCAGTTCTTC
>TRBJ2-7|.|.|TRBV6-2/TRBV6-3
CASSFSSSYEQYF
TGTGCCAGCAGTTTCTCCAGCTCCTACGAGCAGTACTTC
>TRBJ1-1|few|.|TRBV20-1
CSASKETTEAFF
TGCAGTGCTAGTAAGGAAACCACTGAAGCTTTCTTT
>TRBJ1-2|many|.|TRBV12-3/TRBV12-4
CASSLAVDGYTF
TGTGCCAGCAGTCTCGCTGTGGATGGCTACACCTTC
>TRBJ1-2|many|TRBD1|TRBV7-8
CASSLERTGGYGYTF
TGTGCCAGCAGCTTAGAACGGACAGGGGGCTATGGCTACACCTTC
>TRBJ2-7|.|TRBD1|TRBV12-3/TRBV12-4
CASSLGYRGFYEQYF
TGTGCCAGCAGTTTAGGATACAGGGGATTCTACGAGCAGTACTTC
>TRBJ2-7|many|TRBD1|TRBV29-1
CSVEAPGTVYEQYF
TGCAGCGTTGAAGCCCCCGGGACAGTCTACGAGCAGTACTTC
>TRBJ2-3|many|.|TRBV7-9
CASRTTADTQYF
TGTGCCAGCAGAACGACAGCAGATACGCAGTATTTT
>TRBJ2-7|many|TRBD2|TRBV2
CASRLAAPYEQYF
TGTGCCAGCAGACTAGCGGCCCCCTACGAGCAGTACTTC
>TRBJ2-3|few|.|TRBV27
CASSFYAGTDTQYF
TGTGCCAGCAGTTTTTACGCAGGCACAGATACGCAGTATTTT
>TRBJ1-3|many|TRBD1|TRBV5-1
CASSKTAGQGFSGNTIYF
TGCGCCAGCAGTAAAACGGCGGGACAGGGTTTCTCTGGAAACACCATATATTTT
>TRBJ1-1|.|TRBD1|TRBV6-1
CASSPDRASLYSKAFF
TGTGCCAGCAGCCCCGACAGGGCGTCGTTGTATAGTAAAGCTTTCTTT
>TRBJ2-1|many|TRBD2|TRBV7-2
CASSLVLAGEFYNEQFF
TGTGCCAGCAGCTTAGTACTAGCGGGGGAGTTCTACAATGAGCAGTTCTTC
>TRBJ2-7|many|.|TRBV12-3/TRBV12-4
CASSGTRTWPYEQYF
TGTGCCAGCAGTGGGACCCGTACCTGGCCTTACGAGCAGTACTTC
>TRBJ1-4|many|.|TRBV4-2
CASSQGSGTNEKLFF
TGTGCCAGCAGCCAGGGCTCGGGCACTAATGAAAAACTGTTTTTT
>TRBJ2-3|many|.|TRBV12-3/TRBV12-4
CASSRQGPDTQYF
TGTGCCAGCAGTCGCCAGGGACCAGATACGCAGTATTTT
>TRBJ2-1|many|TRBD2|TRBV5-1
CASSLGPLAGTSEQFF
TGCGCCAGCAGCTTGGGGCCCCTAGCGGGAACGAGTGAGCAGTTCTTC
>TRBJ2-1|.|.|TRBV7-2
CASSRIHEQFF
TGTGCCAGCAGCCGGATCCATGAGCAGTTCTTC
>TRBJ2-7|.|TRBD2|TRBV7-8
CASRTQRTSGVYEQYF
TGTGCCAGCAGAACCCAACGGACTAGCGGGGTGTACGAGCAGTACTTC
>TRBJ2-3|.|.|TRBV11-3
CASSSGLKTGTQYF
TGTGCCAGCAGCTCCGGACTGAAGACAGGTACGCAGTATTTT
>TRBJ2-1|many|.|TRBV7-9
CASSLSFGNEQFF
TGTGCCAGCAGCCTAAGTTTCGGCAATGAGCAGTTCTTC
>TRBJ2-7|many|TRBD2|TRBV27
CASSRGTSGRSGEQYF
TGTGCCAGCAGTCGGGGGACTAGCGGGAGATCAGGCGAGCAGTACTTC
>TRBJ2-6|.|TRBD1|TRBV11-2
CASSSNTPGQGIGGANVLTF
TGTGCCAGCAGCTCAAACACTCCGGGACAGGGGATAGGTGGGGCCAACGTCCTGACTTTC
>TRBJ2-7|.|TRBD2|TRBV12-3/TRBV12-4
CASSLEGWLAGERAYEQYF
TGTGCCAGCAGTTTAGAGGGTTGGCTAGCGGGGGAAAGAGCCTACGAGCAGTACTTC
>TRBJ2-3|many|TRBD2|TRBV18
CASSKRTSGNTDTQYF
TGTGCCAGCTCAAAAAGGACTAGCGGGAACACAGATACGCAGTATTTT
>TRBJ1-3|many|TRBD1|TRBV29-1
CSAGQGFGNTIYF
TGCAGCGCAGGACAGGGGTTCGGAAACACCATATATTTT
>TRBJ2-1|many|TRBD2|TRBV12-3/TRBV12-4
CASSSTGLAIYEQFF
TGTGCCAGCAGTTCCACGGGACTAGCAATATATGAGCAGTTCTTC
>TRBJ2-6|many|.|TRBV5-1
CASSLDSGANVLTF
TGCGCCAGCAGCTTGGACTCTGGGGCCAACGTCCTGACTTTC
>TRBJ2-1|many|TRBD2|TRBV5-1
CASSLAGTSGMDEQFF
TGCGCCAGCAGCTTGGCTGGGACTAGCGGGATGGATGAGCAGTTCTTC
>TRBJ2-1|many|.|TRBV29-1
CSVERGLGNEQFF
TGCAGCGTTGAACGGGGTCTGGGCAATGAGCAGTTCTTC
>TRBJ2-5|many|TRBD1|TRBV27
CASSSPTGGETQYF
TGTGCCAGCAGTTCCCCGACAGGGGGAGAGACCCAGTACTTC
>TRBJ2-1|many|TRBD2|TRBV6-4
CASSDNSGRSYEQFF
TGTGCCAGCAGTGATAATAGCGGGAGGTCCTATGAGCAGTTCTTC
>TRBJ2-7|.|TRBD2|TRBV20-1
CSARDRTSRYEQYF
TGCAGTGCTAGAGACCGGACTAGTAGGTACGAGCAGTACTTC
>TRBJ2-3|many|TRBD2|TRBV7-2
CASMRLAGDADTQYF
TGTGCCAGCATGCGACTAGCGGGAGACGCAGATACGCAGTATTTT